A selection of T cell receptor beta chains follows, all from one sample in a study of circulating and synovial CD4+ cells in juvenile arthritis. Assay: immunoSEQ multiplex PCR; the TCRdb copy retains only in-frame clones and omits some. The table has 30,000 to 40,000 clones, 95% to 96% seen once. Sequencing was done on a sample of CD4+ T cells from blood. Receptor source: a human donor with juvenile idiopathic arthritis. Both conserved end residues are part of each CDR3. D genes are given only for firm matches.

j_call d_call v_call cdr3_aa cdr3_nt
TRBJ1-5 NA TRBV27 CASSGLSRGGRNQPQHF TGTGCCAGCAGTGGTCTCTCTCGGGGAGGGCGCAATCAGCCCCAGCATTTT
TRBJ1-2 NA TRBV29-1 CSGGGRESGYTF TGCAGCGGGGGGGGGCGTGAATCTGGCTACACCTTC
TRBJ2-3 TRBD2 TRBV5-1 CASSVTGTTRTDTQYF TGCGCCAGCAGCGTTACCGGGACTACCCGCACAGATACGCAGTATTTT
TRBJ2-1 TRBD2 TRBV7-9 CASSLDSGNEQFF TGTGCCAGCAGCTTAGATAGCGGGAATGAGCAGTTCTTC
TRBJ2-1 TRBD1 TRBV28 CASSLGTGGYNEQFF TGTGCCAGCAGTTTAGGGACAGGGGGGTACAATGAGCAGTTCTTC
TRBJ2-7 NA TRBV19 CASSAKRTGTGYEQYF TGTGCCAGTAGTGCGAAGAGAACCGGAACAGGATACGAGCAGTACTTC
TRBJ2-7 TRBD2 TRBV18 CASSPLASGSIYEQYF TGTGCCAGCTCACCATTGGCTAGCGGCTCAATCTACGAGCAGTACTTC
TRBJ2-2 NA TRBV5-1 CASSLTGLNTGELFF TGCGCCAGCAGCCTCACAGGGTTGAACACCGGGGAGCTGTTTTTT
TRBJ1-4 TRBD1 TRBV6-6 CASTGPGQGNEKLFF TGTGCCAGCACCGGGCCGGGACAGGGTAATGAAAAACTGTTTTTT
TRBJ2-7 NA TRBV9 CASSVDPTYEQYF TGTGCCAGCAGCGTAGATCCCACCTACGAGCAGTACTTC
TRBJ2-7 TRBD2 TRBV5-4 CASSSMAGLAGVFYEQYF TGTGCCAGCAGTTCTATGGCGGGACTAGCGGGAGTTTTCTACGAGCAGTACTTC
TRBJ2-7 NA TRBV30 CAWSVRGPAEQYF TGTGCCTGGAGTGTGCGGGGACCCGCCGAGCAGTACTTC
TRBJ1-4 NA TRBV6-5 CASSWYSGVGEKLFF TGTGCCAGCAGTTGGTACTCGGGGGTGGGGGAAAAACTGTTTTTT
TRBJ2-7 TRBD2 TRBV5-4 CASRPGGGSSYEQYF TGTGCCAGCAGACCCGGGGGGGGGTCCTCCTACGAGCAGTACTTC